This paragraph reports one T cell receptor (beta chain). This record belongs to a study of beta chain features in type 1 diabetes. Trimming at V came to 3 bases and at J to 1 base, leaving 6 bases not matched to a gene. The CDR3 contains 15 residues. Germline CDR1 SGHAT, CDR2 FQNNGV. Reverse transcription of all isolated RNA meant that expressed TCRB transcripts were sequenced. The method was immunoSEQ multiplex PCR; TCRdb's version includes in-frame clones alone and lacks a portion of them. The table shows about 470,000 clones, with roughly 30% occurring only once. V and J are TRBV11-2 and TRBJ2-7, with 7 bases that match TRBD2. Specimen: naive CD4+ T cells from blood. The TCR sequence derives from a man in his late teens or twenties in good health. For the CDR3, the DNA is TGTGCCAGCAGCTTGTCGACGGGAGGTTCCTACGAGCAGTACTTC. This encodes CASSLSTGGSYEQYF. The complete variable domain, with remaining parts taken from reference TRBV11-2 and TRBJ2-7, reads EAGVAQSPRYKIIEKRQSVAFWCNPISGHATLYWYQQILGQGPKLLIQFQNNGVVDDSQLPKDRFSAERLKGVDSTLKIQPAKLEDSAVYLCASSLSTGGSYEQYFGPGTRLTVT.